The 26 T cell receptor beta chains below were found in one sample sequenced in a study of T cell responses to AZD1222 COVID-19 vaccine. TCRdb keeps only in-frame clones here, not all; method: immunoSEQ multiplex PCR. The repertoire has 75,000 to 85,000 clones, around 90% of them found once; the top ten carry around 10%. The material was peripheral blood, obtained 28 days after the second AZD1222 dose. The receptors were sampled from an adult who received the AZD1222 COVID-19 vaccine.

The J gene is TRBJ1-1, the V gene TRBV9; no clear D. Germline V gene lookup returns CDR1 SGDLS and CDR2 YYNGEE. Trimming shortened V by 0 bases and J by 0 bases, and 9 bases separated the two germline ends. This CDR3 is 15 amino acids long. The CDR3 region is CASSVAGEMNTEAFF. DNA of the CDR3: TGTGCCAGCAGCGTAGCTGGGGAGATGAACACTGAAGCTTTCTTT.

V usage is TRBV4-2 and J usage is TRBJ2-3; 16 bases are a match to TRBD2. Trimming took 3 bases from V and 4 from J; bases not matched to a gene: 7. Germline assignment: CDR1 LGHNA and CDR2 YNFKEQ. There are 18 residues in the CDR3. CDR3 sequence (DNA): TGTGCCAGCAGCCAGGTGGGACTAGCGGGGGGGCTGCCAGATACGCAGTATTTT. Amino acids: CASSQVGLAGGLPDTQYF.

The chain combines TRBV7-3 with TRBJ1-2; 9 bases line up with TRBD1. This CDR3 is built from 15 residues. After removal of 8 bases from V and 8 bases from J, the junction contained 15 bases not matched to a gene. Germline values: CDR1 SGHTA, CDR2 FQGTGA. CDR3 sequence reads: CASPEHRDRVRGYTF. CDR3 sequence (DNA): TGTGCCAGCCCCGAACACCGGGACAGGGTCCGGGGCTACACCTTC.

The chain carries TRBV12-5 and TRBJ2-3, with D possibly TRBD2 on 6 matching bases. V lost 1 base and J lost 6, with 14 bases in between. CDR3 length: 15 residues. CDR1 is LGHNT and CDR2 is FRNRAP in the germline V gene. The CDR3 loop reads CASGLGTDRGDTQYF. In nucleotides, the CDR3 is TGTGCTAGTGGTTTGGGGACCGATCGGGGGGATACGCAGTATTTT.

The chain has TRBV27 and TRBJ2-7, with 7 bases aligning to TRBD2. The CDR3 runs 12 residues. Germline V gene sequence: CDR1 MNHEY, CDR2 SMNVEV (reference sequence). V lost 5 bases, J lost 11 bases, and 9 bases stayed unmatched. This CDR3 is CASSAPLGGEYF. DNA for the CDR3: TGTGCCAGCAGTGCCCCCCTGGGGGGGGAGTACTTC.

The chain links TRBV12-3 or TRBV12-4 to TRBJ2-5; 7 bases map to TRBD2. The ends lost 4 bases at V and 4 bases at J; junction bases unmatched: 0. The CDR3 is 12 amino acids. Here the CDR3 DNA reads TGTGCCAGCAGTTGGGAGGGAGAGACCCAGTACTTC. As protein: CASSWEGETQYF.

V is TRBV6-6 and J is TRBJ1-2; 7 bases match TRBD1. CDR1 MNHNY and CDR2 SVGAGI come from the germline V gene (reference sequence). V lost 7 bases to trimming and J lost 8 bases; unmatched junction nucleotides: 13. The CDR3 consists of 14 residues. DNA of the CDR3: TGTGCCAGCACTGTCCAGGGGGGGTTGGAGGGCTACACCTTC. Its translation is CASTVQGGLEGYTF.

The gene calls are TRBV11-2 and TRBJ1-6; weak D call: TRBD1 (5 bases). Germline CDR1 and CDR2: SGHAT and FQNNGV. The CDR3 loop spans 16 amino acids. Trimming left V 5 bases short and J 10 bases short, with 21 bases between. This chain's CDR3 is CASSPTTSGSGSPLHF. The CDR3 bases are TGTGCCAGCAGCCCAACAACCTCAGGGTCCGGGTCACCCCTCCACTTT.

In this sample, this clone turned up once. J is TRBJ2-3 and V is TRBV7-9, with 7 positions matching TRBD1. V was pared by 4 bases and J by 11 bases, with 9 bases of the junction left unmatched. CDR1 is SEHNR and CDR2 is FQNEAQ in the germline V gene (reference sequence). CDR3 length: 13 residues. The CDR3 sequence: CASSSFTGDEQYF. CDR3 nucleotide sequence: TGTGCCAGCAGCTCCTTTACAGGGGATGAGCAGTATTTT.

The rearrangement links TRBV7-8 to TRBJ1-3; D gene uncertain. Trimming took off 1 base at V and 4 bases at J, with 8 bases between the two ends. The CDR3 length is 14 residues. Germline V lookup: CDR1 SGHVS, CDR2 FQNEAQ. Here the CDR3 reads CASSLVSQGNTIYF. DNA for the CDR3: TGTGCCAGCAGCTTAGTTTCACAGGGAAACACCATATATTTT.

This clone was seen only a few times. This chain links TRBV5-1 with TRBJ1-1, with D hard to call. With 0 bases removed from V and 5 bases from J, the gap between germline ends came to 17 bases. Germline lookup yields CDR1 SGHRS and CDR2 YFSETQ. The CDR3 extends over 16 amino acids. CDR3 in amino acids: CASSLDTNVGWTEAFF. Written as DNA, the CDR3 is TGCGCCAGCAGCTTGGATACCAATGTTGGTTGGACTGAAGCTTTCTTT.

Regarding this clone: One end of the junction does not line up with germline, which may come from a read error. The rearrangement links TRBV3-1 (or the pseudogene TRBV3-2) to TRBJ1-2; 7 nucleotides agree with TRBD1. The CDR3 has 16 residues. Looked up from germline, CDR1 is LGHDT and CDR2 is YNNKEL (reference sequence). The CDR3 loop reads CASSHRGTALHEGCTF. The CDR3 nucleotides read TGTGCCAGCAGCCATCGCGGGACAGCCCTCCATGAGGGCTGCACCTTC.

This clone was counted once. V gene TRBV6-2 or TRBV6-3 combines with J gene TRBJ1-6; TRBD1 is a possible D gene (6 bases). Germline lookup yields CDR1 MNHEY and CDR2 SVGEGT. V was shortened by 2 bases and J by 11 bases, with 13 bases between the two germline ends. This CDR3 has 14 amino acids. The CDR3 here is CASSYAGGEAPLHF. The CDR3 DNA is TGTGCCAGCAGTTACGCCGGGGGCGAGGCACCCCTCCACTTT.

V gene TRBV6-2 or TRBV6-3 combines with J gene TRBJ1-5; D is perhaps TRBD1 (5 bases). The V gene lost 4 bases and the J gene lost 6 bases, with 13 bases spanning the gap. The germline CDR1 and CDR2 sequences are MNHEY and SVGEGT. This CDR3 spans 14 amino acids. CDR3 nucleotide sequence: TGTGCCAGCAGTTTCCCGGGGCTAACTCAGCCCCAGCATTTT. Protein sequence: CASSFPGLTQPQHF.

V gene TRBV24-1 combines with J gene TRBJ2-1, with TRBD2 matching 11 bases. The germline V gene encodes CDR1 KGHDR and CDR2 SFDVKD. Trimming took 4 bases from V and 6 from J; bases not matched to a gene: 7. The CDR3 runs to 16 residues. The chain's CDR3 is CATSDPTSGGVNEQFF. In DNA form, the CDR3 reads TGTGCCACCAGTGACCCAACTAGCGGGGGTGTCAATGAGCAGTTCTTC.

The chain employs TRBV3-1 (or the pseudogene TRBV3-2) and TRBJ1-2; TRBD1 aligns across 7 bases. After removal of 7 bases from V and 2 bases from J, the junction contained 4 bases not matched to a gene. CDR1 is LGHDT, CDR2 YNNKEL, per germline (reference sequence). This CDR3 is built from 13 residues. CDR3 loop: CASNTGENYGYTF. CDR3 nucleotide sequence: TGTGCCAGCAATACAGGGGAGAACTATGGCTACACCTTC.

The chain joins TRBV5-6 to TRBJ1-2, with 7 bases that match TRBD1. Germline V gene sequence: CDR1 SGHDT, CDR2 YYEEEE. The CDR3 is 14 residues long. J gave up 8 bases and V 0 bases, and 7 bases lay outside the gene matches. This chain's CDR3 is CASSLAQGLGGYTF. CDR3 bases: TGTGCCAGCAGCTTGGCACAGGGGTTGGGAGGCTACACCTTC.

V usage is TRBV18 and J usage is TRBJ1-6; TRBD1 agrees at 7 bases. V was pared by 8 bases and J by 3 bases, with 13 bases of the junction left unmatched. Germline-derived CDR1 and CDR2 are KGHSH and LQKENI. This CDR3 has 17 residues. The CDR3 DNA reads TGTGCCAGCGACCAATCGGGGGGGACAGACTATAATTCACCCCTCCACTTT. Amino acids: CASDQSGGTDYNSPLHF.

The V gene is TRBV4-3, the J gene TRBJ1-6; TRBD1 matches 10 bases. The ends lost 2 bases at V and 6 bases at J; junction bases unmatched: 1. CDR3 size: 15 residues. Germline V gene lookup returns CDR1 LGHNA and CDR2 YSLEER. The DNA of the CDR3 is TGCGCCAGCAGCCAATGGACAGGGGGTAATTCACCCCTCCACTTT. Translated, it gives CASSQWTGGNSPLHF.

This chain joins TRBV15 and TRBJ2-7; no reliable D call. The CDR3 has 14 amino acids. Trimming stripped 0 bases from V and 2 bases from J, with 8 bases between. Germline loops: CDR1 LNHNV, CDR2 YYDKDF (reference sequence). The CDR3 sequence: CATSRDSGTYEQYF. The DNA of the CDR3 is TGTGCCACCAGCAGAGATTCAGGTACCTACGAGCAGTACTTC.

The chain uses TRBV18 and TRBJ2-7, with D perhaps matching TRBD1 or TRBD2 (5 bases each). This CDR3 comprises 14 residues. Germline V lookup: CDR1 KGHSH, CDR2 LQKENI. The V end lost 2 bases, the J end lost 5 bases, and 13 bases lay between the germline ends. CDR3 sequence reads: CASSPRGSADEQYF. CDR3 DNA: TGTGCCAGCTCACCAAGGGGCTCAGCGGACGAGCAGTACTTC.

This clone was seen a single time. This chain's CDR3 is CPGSAREDNYGYTF. CDR3 coding DNA: TGTCCTGGGAGCGCACGAGAGGATAACTATGGCTACACCTTC. The chain couples TRBV22-1 to TRBJ1-2. TRBV22-1 is annotated as a pseudogene. This CDR3 spans 14 amino acids.

V gene TRBV20-1 combines with J gene TRBJ2-5; D gene unclear. This CDR3 has 11 amino acids. Germline V gene sequence: CDR1 DFQATT, CDR2 SNEGSKA (reference sequence). Trimming removed 6 bases from V and 5 bases from J, with 10 bases in between. The CDR3 spells CSAKTEETQYF. The CDR3 bases are TGCAGTGCAAAAACAGAGGAGACCCAGTACTTC.

The chain recombines TRBV3-1 (or the pseudogene TRBV3-2) with TRBJ2-1; perhaps TRBD2 as D (6 bases). From germline, CDR1 is LGHDT and CDR2 YNNKEL (reference sequence). The ends were cut back, 2 bases at V and 5 bases at J, with 13 bases in the middle. This CDR3 comprises 15 residues. CDR3 sequence (DNA): TGTGCCAGCAGCCAATCCCCTTGGGGGGACAATGAGCAGTTCTTC. Translating it yields CASSQSPWGDNEQFF.

The rearrangement joins TRBV2 to TRBJ1-1; the D is unclear. The germline V and J ends were trimmed by 8 bases and 9 bases, with 13 bases remaining between them. Germline lookup yields CDR1 SNHLY and CDR2 FYNNEI. This CDR3 has 11 amino acids. CDR3 DNA sequence: TGTGCCAGCGAAGACCCTCGGCAAGCTTTCTTT. It codes for CASEDPRQAFF. Looking up the rest from reference TRBV2 and TRBJ1-1 gives the full variable domain: EPEVTQTPSHQVTQMGQEVILRCVPISNHLYFYWYRQILGQKVEFLVSFYNNEISEKSEIFDDQFSVERPDGSNFTLKIRSTKLEDSAMYFCASEDPRQAFFGQGTRLTVV.

This chain's CDR3 is CASSIRTGGGYTF. DNA of the CDR3: TGTGCCAGTAGTATCAGGACAGGGGGAGGCTACACCTTC. The J gene is TRBJ1-2, the V gene TRBV19, with 10 bases identical to TRBD1. The CDR3 extends over 13 amino acids. V gave up 3 bases and J gave up 8 bases; unmatched junction bases: 3. Germline V gene data show CDR1 as LNHDA and CDR2 as SQIVND (reference sequence).